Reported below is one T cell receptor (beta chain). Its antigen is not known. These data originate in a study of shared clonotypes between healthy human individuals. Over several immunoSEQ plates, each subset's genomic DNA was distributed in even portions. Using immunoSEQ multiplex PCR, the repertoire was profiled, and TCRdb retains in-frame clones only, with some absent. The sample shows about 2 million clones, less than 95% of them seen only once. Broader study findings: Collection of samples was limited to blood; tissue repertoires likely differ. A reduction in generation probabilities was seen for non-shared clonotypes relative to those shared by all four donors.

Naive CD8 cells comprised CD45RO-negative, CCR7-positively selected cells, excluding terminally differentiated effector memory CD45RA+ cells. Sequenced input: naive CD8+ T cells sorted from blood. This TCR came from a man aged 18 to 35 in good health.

The CDR3 DNA follows: TGTGCCTGGAGTGTTGTGGGAGGGCCGGGAGATACGCAGTATTTT. Residues: CAWSVVGGPGDTQYF. The rearrangement uses TRBV30 and TRBJ2-3; 7 nucleotides match TRBD2. V was clipped by 0 bases and J by 5 bases; unmatched bases: 8. The CDR3 contains 15 residues. CDR1 is GTSNPN, CDR2 SVGIG, per germline (reference sequence).